The present entry profiles one T cell receptor beta chain with its context. This entry is derived from a study of OX40 agonist ivuxolimab in advanced cancers. Some clones are missing from TCRdb's copy, which holds only in-frame ones; the method was immunoSEQ multiplex PCR. This sample has tens of thousands of clones, with roughly nine tenths found just once. This TCR came from an adult with an advanced solid tumor such as melanoma, head and neck, liver or kidney cancer. The sample here was CD4+ or CD8+ T cells sorted from blood, taken in a trial of the OX40 agonist ivuxolimab.

The CDR3 DNA sequence: TGTGCCTGGAGTGTACCAGGCCTAGCGGGAGGCACAGATACGCAGTATTTT. Its translation: CAWSVPGLAGGTDTQYF. J is TRBJ2-3 and V is TRBV30; TRBD2 aligns across 10 bases. Trimming cost V 0 bases and J 1 base; bases outside gene matches: 7. CDR3 length: 17 residues. CDR1 is GTSNPN and CDR2 is SVGIG in the germline V gene (reference sequence).